Below, 15 T cell receptor beta chains from the same sample are listed, as sequenced in a study of T cells after somatic rescue of genetic block. This table comes from immunoSEQ multiplex PCR, and its TCRdb copy is limited to in-frame clones, with some not included. This table holds 80,000 to 100,000 clones, just under 90% found once. The sample comprised peripheral blood mononuclear cells (PBMCs). These TCRs come from a woman aged 18-29 years.

The chain combines TRBV5-6 with TRBJ2-2, with D perhaps TRBD1 (7 bases). CDR3 length: 15 residues. Per germline, CDR1 SGHDT and CDR2 YYEEEE. V was trimmed by 2 bases and J by 4 bases, leaving 12 bases between them. The CDR3, as DNA: TGTGCCAGCAGCTTTCAGGGGGGTGGCACCGGGGAGCTGTTTTTT. The encoded protein is CASSFQGGGTGELFF.

The CDR3 nucleotides read TGCGCCAGCAGCTTGATGGGGACTACCCAAGAGACCCAGTACTTC. The encoded protein is CASSLMGTTQETQYF. This chain connects TRBV5-1 to TRBJ2-5; 7 bases are shared with TRBD2. CDR3 length equals 15 residues. Germline lookup yields CDR1 SGHRS and CDR2 YFSETQ. V shed 1 base and J 1 base; nucleotides not matched to a gene: 4.

Note on this clone: One junction end disagrees with the germline gene, perhaps due to a read error. J is TRBJ1-2 and V is TRBV5-1; D is possibly TRBD1 (6 bases). The V gene's germline CDR1 is SGHRS and CDR2 YFSETQ. The CDR3 extends over 12 amino acids. The CDR3 is CASSVDRYDYTF. Here the CDR3 DNA reads TGCGCCAGCAGCGTCGACAGGTATGACTACACCTTC.

Points on this clone: At one boundary the junction diverges from the germline segment, which might be a read error. The genes are TRBV15 and TRBJ2-5; D gene uncertain. The CDR3 is made up of 14 amino acids. Germline V gene lookup returns CDR1 LNHNV and CDR2 YYDKDF (reference sequence). The CDR3 DNA is TGTGCCGCCAGCAGAGATAGGAGTGGGGAGACCCAGTACTTC. This sequence encodes CAASRDRSGETQYF.

This sequence joins TRBV5-8 and TRBJ2-1; D gene unclear. Per germline, CDR1 SGHTS and CDR2 YDEGEE. The length of the CDR3 is 11 residues. V was pared by 2 bases and J by 7 bases, with 4 bases between. The CDR3 loop reads CASSFVNEQFF. CDR3 DNA sequence: TGTGCCAGCAGCTTCGTAAATGAGCAGTTCTTC.

CDR3 in DNA: TGCGCCAGCAGCCAAGAAATGTACCCGGACACACCTCACCAAGAGACCCAGTACTTC. Its translation: CASSQEMYPDTPHQETQYF. The chain carries TRBV4-1 and TRBJ2-5; D perhaps matches TRBD1 (5 bases). Trimming removed 0 bases from V and 0 bases from J, with 20 bases in between. The V gene's germline CDR1 is MGHRA and CDR2 YSYEKL. The CDR3 has 19 amino acids.

This clone was seen a handful of times. J is TRBJ1-1 and V is TRBV5-1, with D unclear. The length of the CDR3 is 13 residues. From germline, CDR1 is SGHRS and CDR2 YFSETQ. The germline V and J ends were trimmed by 2 bases and 0 bases, with 5 bases remaining between them. The CDR3 loop reads CASSFAMNTEAFF. CDR3 in DNA: TGCGCCAGCAGCTTCGCCATGAACACTGAAGCTTTCTTT.

The chain links TRBV6-1 to TRBJ2-1, with D perhaps TRBD2 (6 bases). V gave up 2 bases and J gave up 3 bases, with 14 bases separating them. This CDR3 comprises 16 residues. Germline V gene lookup returns CDR1 MNHNS and CDR2 SASEGT. CDR3 amino acids: CASSESLASLYNEQFF. In DNA, the CDR3 is TGTGCCAGCAGTGAATCTCTAGCGAGTCTCTACAATGAGCAGTTCTTC.

This clone was seen once. This chain uses TRBV29-1 with TRBJ2-1, with TRBD2 matching over 12 bases. CDR3 length: 15 residues. Unmatched junction bases numbered 7, after V lost 6 bases and J lost 4 bases. Germline V CDR1 and CDR2: SQVTM, ANQGSEA. CDR3 coding DNA: TGCAGCGTGAGCACCGGGACTAGCGGGTACAATGAGCAGTTCTTC. This gives the protein CSVSTGTSGYNEQFF.

This chain uses TRBV2 with TRBJ1-1, with D perhaps TRBD1 (5 bases). CDR1 and CDR2 from the germline V gene are SNHLY and FYNNEI. V was pared by 2 bases and J by 4 bases, with 17 bases between. The CDR3 sequence is 16 residues long. This chain's CDR3 is CASSEKSWRRGTEAFF. The CDR3 bases are TGTGCCAGCAGTGAAAAATCTTGGCGAAGGGGCACTGAAGCTTTCTTT.

The gene calls are TRBV5-1 and TRBJ1-1, with D hard to call. With 4 bases removed from V and 0 bases from J, the gap between germline ends came to 10 bases. CDR1 SGHRS and CDR2 YFSETQ come from the germline V gene. CDR3 size: 14 residues. The CDR3 DNA reads TGCGCCAGCAGCCCCTACCAAATGAACACTGAAGCTTTCTTT. Translating it yields CASSPYQMNTEAFF.

This chain joins TRBV18 and TRBJ2-1, with D unclear. Germline V gives CDR1 KGHSH, CDR2 LQKENI. CDR3 length: 12 residues. V was shortened by 5 bases and J by 10 bases, with 12 bases between the two germline ends. The CDR3 nucleotides read TGTGCCAGCTCATCCCGTCCCTACGAGCAGTTCTTC. Encoded protein: CASSSRPYEQFF.

The chain recombines TRBV7-2 with TRBJ2-3; 8 bases map to TRBD1. The germline V gene has CDR1 SGHTA and CDR2 FQGNSA. The ends lost 5 bases at V and 0 bases at J; junction bases unmatched: 10. The CDR3 extends over 17 amino acids. In nucleotides, the CDR3 is TGTGCCAGCAGCCCCCCAGAACAGGGGGTGAGCACAGATACGCAGTATTTT. Its translation: CASSPPEQGVSTDTQYF. The complete variable domain, with remaining parts taken from reference TRBV7-2 and TRBJ2-3, reads GAGVSQSPSNKVTEKGKDVELRCDPISGHTALYWYRQSLGQGLEFLIYFQGNSAPDKSGLPSDRFSAERTGGSVSTLTIQRTQQEDSAVYLCASSPPEQGVSTDTQYFGPGTRLTVL.

V and J are TRBV5-1 and TRBJ2-3, with 7 bases matching TRBD1. Germline CDR1 SGHRS, CDR2 YFSETQ. V lost 2 bases, J lost 1 base, and 4 bases stayed unmatched. The CDR3 totals 15 residues. Here the CDR3 DNA reads TGCGCCAGCAGCTTCCGACAGGGCCGCACAGATACGCAGTATTTT. It encodes CASSFRQGRTDTQYF.

This clone was detected only a few times. DNA of the CDR3: TGTGCCAGCAGCTTGGGGGGAGGGACGAGCACAGATACGCAGTATTTT. It translates to CASSLGGGTSTDTQYF. This chain links TRBV5-4 with TRBJ2-3, with 7 nucleotides matching TRBD2. CDR1 and CDR2 from the germline V gene are SGHNT and YYREEE (reference sequence). This CDR3 spans 16 amino acids. J was trimmed by 0 bases and V by 0 bases; bases with no gene match: 4.